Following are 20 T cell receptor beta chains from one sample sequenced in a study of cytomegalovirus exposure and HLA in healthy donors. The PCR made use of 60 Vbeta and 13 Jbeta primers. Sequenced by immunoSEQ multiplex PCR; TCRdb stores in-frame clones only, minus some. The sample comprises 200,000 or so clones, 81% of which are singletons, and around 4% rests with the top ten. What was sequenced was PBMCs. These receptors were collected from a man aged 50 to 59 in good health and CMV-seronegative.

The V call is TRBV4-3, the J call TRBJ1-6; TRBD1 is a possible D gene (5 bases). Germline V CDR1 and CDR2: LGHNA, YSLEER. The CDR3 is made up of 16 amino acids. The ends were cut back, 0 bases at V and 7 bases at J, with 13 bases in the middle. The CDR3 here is CASSQDRGGRNSPLHF. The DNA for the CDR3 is TGCGCCAGCAGCCAAGATCGGGGGGGGAGGAATTCACCCCTCCACTTT.

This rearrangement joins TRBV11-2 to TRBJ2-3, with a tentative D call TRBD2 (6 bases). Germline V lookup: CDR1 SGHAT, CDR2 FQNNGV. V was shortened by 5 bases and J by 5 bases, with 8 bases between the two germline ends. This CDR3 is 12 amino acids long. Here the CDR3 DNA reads TGTGCCAGCAGCATGGGGGGAGATACGCAGTATTTT. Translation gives CASSMGGDTQYF.

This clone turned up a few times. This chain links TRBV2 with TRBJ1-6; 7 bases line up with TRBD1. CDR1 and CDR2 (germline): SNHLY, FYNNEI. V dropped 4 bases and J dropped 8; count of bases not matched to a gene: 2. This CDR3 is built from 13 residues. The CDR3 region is CASSGQGHSPLHF. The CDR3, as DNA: TGTGCCAGCAGTGGACAGGGACATTCACCCCTCCACTTT.

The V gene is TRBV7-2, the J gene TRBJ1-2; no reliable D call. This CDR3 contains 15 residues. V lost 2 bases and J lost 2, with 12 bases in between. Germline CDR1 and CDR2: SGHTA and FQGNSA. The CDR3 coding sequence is TGTGCCAGCAGCTTATTAGGAGTCGCCAACTATGGCTACACCTTC. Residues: CASSLLGVANYGYTF. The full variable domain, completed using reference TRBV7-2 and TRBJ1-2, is GAGVSQSPSNKVTEKGKDVELRCDPISGHTALYWYRQSLGQGLEFLIYFQGNSAPDKSGLPSDRFSAERTGGSVSTLTIQRTQQEDSAVYLCASSLLGVANYGYTFGSGTRLTVV.

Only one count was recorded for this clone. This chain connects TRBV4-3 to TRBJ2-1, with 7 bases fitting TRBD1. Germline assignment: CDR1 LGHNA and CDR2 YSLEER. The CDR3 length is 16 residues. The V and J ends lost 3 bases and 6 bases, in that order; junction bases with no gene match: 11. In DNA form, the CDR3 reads TGCGCCAGCAGCCAGGACCCGACAGGGAAAGGCAATGAGCAGTTCTTC. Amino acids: CASSQDPTGKGNEQFF.

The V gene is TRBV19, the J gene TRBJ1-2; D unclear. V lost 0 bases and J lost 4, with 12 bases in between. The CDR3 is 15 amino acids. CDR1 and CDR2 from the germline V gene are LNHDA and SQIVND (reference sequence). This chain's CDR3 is CASSIDRGQRYGYTF. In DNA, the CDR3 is TGTGCCAGTAGTATAGATCGCGGGCAGCGCTATGGCTACACCTTC.

The CDR3 sequence: CASSGDRVGFQPQHF. In nucleotides, the CDR3 is TGTGCCAGCAGTGGGGACAGGGTAGGATTTCAGCCCCAGCATTTT. V and J are TRBV6-1 and TRBJ1-5; 9 nucleotides agree with TRBD1. The V segment lost 4 bases and the J segment 6 bases; nucleotides outside the gene matches: 7. This CDR3 region has 15 residues. Per germline, CDR1 MNHNS and CDR2 SASEGT.

CDR3 sequence reads: CASSLETENTGELFF. The CDR3 DNA sequence: TGTGCCAGCAGCTTGGAGACAGAGAACACCGGGGAGCTGTTTTTT. The gene calls are TRBV5-6 and TRBJ2-2, with a possible D match to TRBD1 (5 bases). Trimming shortened V by 0 bases and J by 1 base, and 7 bases separated the two germline ends. Germline CDR1 reads SGHDT; CDR2 reads YYEEEE. This CDR3 is built from 15 residues.

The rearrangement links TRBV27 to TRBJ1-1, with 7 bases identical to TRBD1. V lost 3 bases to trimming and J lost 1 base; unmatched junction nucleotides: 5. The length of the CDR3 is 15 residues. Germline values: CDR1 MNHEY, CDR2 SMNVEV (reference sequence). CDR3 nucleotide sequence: TGTGCCAGCAGTTTTGGGACAGCAAAGAACACTGAAGCTTTCTTT. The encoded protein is CASSFGTAKNTEAFF.

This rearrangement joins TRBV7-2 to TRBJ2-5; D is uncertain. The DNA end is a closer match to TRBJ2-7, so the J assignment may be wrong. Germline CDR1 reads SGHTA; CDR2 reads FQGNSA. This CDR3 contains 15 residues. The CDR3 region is CASSSRGLKTYEQYF. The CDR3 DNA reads TGTGCCAGCAGCTCCCGTGGTTTGAAAACCTACGAGCAGTACTTC.

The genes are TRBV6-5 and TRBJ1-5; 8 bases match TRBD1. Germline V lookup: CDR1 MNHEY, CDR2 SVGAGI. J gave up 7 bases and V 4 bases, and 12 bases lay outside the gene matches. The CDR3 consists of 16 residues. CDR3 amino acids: CASSSPGQAFHQPQHF. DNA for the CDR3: TGTGCCAGCAGTTCTCCGGGACAGGCGTTCCACCAGCCCCAGCATTTT.

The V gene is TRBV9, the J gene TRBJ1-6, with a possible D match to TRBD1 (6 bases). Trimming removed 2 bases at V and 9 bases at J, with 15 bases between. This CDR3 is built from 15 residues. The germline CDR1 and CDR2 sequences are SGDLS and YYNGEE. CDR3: CASSVGLPGVSPLHF. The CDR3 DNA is TGTGCCAGCAGCGTGGGGCTGCCAGGGGTTTCACCCCTCCACTTT.

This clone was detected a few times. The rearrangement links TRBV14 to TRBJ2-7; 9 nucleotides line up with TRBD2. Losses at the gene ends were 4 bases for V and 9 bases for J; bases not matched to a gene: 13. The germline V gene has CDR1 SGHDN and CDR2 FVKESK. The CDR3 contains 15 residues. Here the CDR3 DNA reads TGTGCCAGCAGCCCATCTGGGGCGGGGGGGGCAGTGCAGTACTTC. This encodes CASSPSGAGGAVQYF.

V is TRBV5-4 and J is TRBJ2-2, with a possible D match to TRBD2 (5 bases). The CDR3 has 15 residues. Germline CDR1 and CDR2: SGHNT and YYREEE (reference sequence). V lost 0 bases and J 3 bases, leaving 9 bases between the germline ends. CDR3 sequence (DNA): TGTGCCAGCAGCTTGGCAAGCGGATACACCGGGGAGCTGTTTTTT. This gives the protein CASSLASGYTGELFF.

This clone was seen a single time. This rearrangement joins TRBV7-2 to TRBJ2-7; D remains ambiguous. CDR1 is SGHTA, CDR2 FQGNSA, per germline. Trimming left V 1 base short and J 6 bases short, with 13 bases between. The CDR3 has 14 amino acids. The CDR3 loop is CASSLGRLGVEQYF. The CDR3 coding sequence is TGTGCCAGCAGCTTAGGGCGTCTGGGCGTCGAGCAGTACTTC.

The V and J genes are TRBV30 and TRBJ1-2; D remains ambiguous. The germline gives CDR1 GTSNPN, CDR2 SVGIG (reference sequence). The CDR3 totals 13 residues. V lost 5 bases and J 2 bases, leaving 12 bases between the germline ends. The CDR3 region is CAWLAPTNYGYTF. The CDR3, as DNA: TGTGCCTGGCTGGCCCCAACGAACTATGGCTACACCTTC.

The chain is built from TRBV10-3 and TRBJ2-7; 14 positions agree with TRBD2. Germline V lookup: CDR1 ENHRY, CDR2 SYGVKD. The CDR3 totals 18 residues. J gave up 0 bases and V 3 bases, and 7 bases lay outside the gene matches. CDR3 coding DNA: TGTGCCATCAGTGATCCCGGACTAGCGGGGGGTTTCTCCTACGAGCAGTACTTC. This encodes CAISDPGLAGGFSYEQYF.

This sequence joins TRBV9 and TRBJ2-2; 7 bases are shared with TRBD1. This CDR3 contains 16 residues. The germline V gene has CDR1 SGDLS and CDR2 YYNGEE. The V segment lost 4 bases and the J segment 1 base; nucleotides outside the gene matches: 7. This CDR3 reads CASSPRQGMNTGELFF. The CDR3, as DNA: TGTGCCAGCAGCCCCCGACAGGGAATGAACACCGGGGAGCTGTTTTTT.

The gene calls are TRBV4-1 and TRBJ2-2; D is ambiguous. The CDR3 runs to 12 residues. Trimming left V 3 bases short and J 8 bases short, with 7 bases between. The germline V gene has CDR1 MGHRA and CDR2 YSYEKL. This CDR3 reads CASSHPGGELFF. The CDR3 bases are TGCGCCAGCAGCCATCCAGGAGGGGAGCTGTTTTTT.

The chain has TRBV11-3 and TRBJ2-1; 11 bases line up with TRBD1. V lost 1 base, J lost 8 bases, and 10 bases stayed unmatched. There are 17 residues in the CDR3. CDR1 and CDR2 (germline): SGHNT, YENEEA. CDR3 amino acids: CASSLGGWDRGSDEQFF. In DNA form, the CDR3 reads TGTGCCAGCAGCTTAGGTGGCTGGGACAGGGGGTCGGATGAGCAGTTCTTC.